This TCR beta chain was documented in a study of T-cell reconstitution after alpha-beta-depleted transplantation in children. The TCRbeta library incorporated unique molecular identifiers. TCRdb itself ran the PCR reads through MiXCR, one entry per CDR3 protein. The sample lists about 610,000 distinct CDR3 sequences, over 9.5% occurring once. Sequenced material: PBMCs from the stem cell graft donor, taken from the stem cell graft. The TCR sequence derives from a human donor who donated a stem cell graft to a child with acute myeloid leukemia.

The CDR3, as DNA: TGTGCCAGCAGCCAGCAGGGGGCCGGGGCTCAGCAGTTCTTC. It specifies CASSQQGAGAQQFF. The J gene is TRBJ2-1, the V gene TRBV7-2; 8 nucleotides align to TRBD1. CDR1 and CDR2 from the germline V gene are SGHTA and FQGNSA. This CDR3 contains 14 residues. V gave up 5 bases and J gave up 11 bases; unmatched junction bases: 11. Variable domain in full (rest from reference TRBV7-2 and TRBJ2-1): GAGVSQSPSNKVTEKGKDVELRCDPISGHTALYWYRQSLGQGLEFLIYFQGNSAPDKSGLPSDRFSAERTGGSVSTLTIQRTQQEDSAVYLCASSQQGAGAQQFFGPGTRLTVL.